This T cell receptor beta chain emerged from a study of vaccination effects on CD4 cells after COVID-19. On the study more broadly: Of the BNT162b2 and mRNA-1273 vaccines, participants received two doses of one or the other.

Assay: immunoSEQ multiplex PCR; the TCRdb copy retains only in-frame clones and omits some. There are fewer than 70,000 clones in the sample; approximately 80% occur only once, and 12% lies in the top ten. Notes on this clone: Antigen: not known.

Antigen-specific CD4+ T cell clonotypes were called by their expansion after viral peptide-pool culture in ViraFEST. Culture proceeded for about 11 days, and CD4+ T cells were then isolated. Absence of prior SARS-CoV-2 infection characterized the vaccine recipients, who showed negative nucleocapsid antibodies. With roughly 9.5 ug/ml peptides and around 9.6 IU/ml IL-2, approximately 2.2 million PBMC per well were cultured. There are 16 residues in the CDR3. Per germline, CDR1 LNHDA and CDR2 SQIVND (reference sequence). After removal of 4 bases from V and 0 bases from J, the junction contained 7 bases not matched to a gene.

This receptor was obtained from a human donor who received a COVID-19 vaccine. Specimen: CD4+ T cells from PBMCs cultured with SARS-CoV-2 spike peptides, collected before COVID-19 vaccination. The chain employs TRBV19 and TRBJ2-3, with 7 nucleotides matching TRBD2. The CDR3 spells CASSRRAGPSTDTQYF. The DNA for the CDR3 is TGTGCCAGTAGTAGGAGAGCGGGGCCTAGCACAGATACGCAGTATTTT.